What follows are 26 T cell receptor beta chains derived from one specimen sequenced in a study of T cells after yellow fever vaccination. From the 5' RACE reads, TCRdb called clonotypes with MiXCR, one entry per CDR3 protein. This sample has 550,000 or so distinct CDR3 sequences, with 15% to 20% found just once. The sequencing used PBMCs, collected 15 days after the yellow fever booster vaccination. These receptors originate from a man aged 25-45 years who received the YFV17D yellow fever vaccine.

The gene calls are TRBV11-2 and TRBJ2-3, with 10 positions matching TRBD1. V lost 3 bases to trimming and J lost 4 bases; unmatched junction nucleotides: 16. Germline loops: CDR1 SGHAT, CDR2 FQNNGV. The CDR3 has 19 amino acids. The CDR3 here is CASSFKTQIGTGVADTQYF. CDR3 bases: TGTGCCAGCAGCTTCAAAACCCAGATCGGGACAGGGGTCGCAGATACGCAGTATTTT.

This clonotype has just a few counts. The rearrangement joins TRBV20-1 to TRBJ2-3, with D tentatively TRBD2 (6 bases). Looked up from germline, CDR1 is DFQATT and CDR2 is SNEGSKA (reference sequence). V shed 6 bases and J shed 4 bases, with 23 bases lying between them. This CDR3 comprises 16 residues. CDR3 loop: CSAHEGREPGPDTQYF. CDR3 DNA sequence: TGCAGTGCCCACGAAGGTCGGGAGCCGGGCCCAGATACGCAGTATTTT.

J is TRBJ2-7 and V is TRBV12-3 or TRBV12-4; a weak D match, TRBD1 (6 bases). There are 13 residues in the CDR3. The V gene lost 8 bases and the J gene lost 5 bases, with 16 bases spanning the gap. The CDR3 reads CASRVTGINEQYF. The CDR3 DNA sequence: TGTGCCAGCCGAGTTACAGGGATAAACGAGCAGTACTTC.

In its sample, this clonotype was seen a few times. The gene calls are TRBV10-3 and TRBJ2-7; the D gene is possibly TRBD2 (6 bases). Germline CDR1 reads ENHRY; CDR2 reads SYGVKD. V dropped 0 bases and J dropped 6 bases, with 21 bases sitting between them. The CDR3 is made up of 17 amino acids. CDR3 loop: CAISESESGVDPREQYF. CDR3 in DNA: TGTGCCATCAGTGAGTCTGAGTCGGGAGTAGACCCCCGCGAGCAGTACTTC.

The table lists this clonotype with a few counts. The J gene is TRBJ2-2, the V gene TRBV7-2; 11 bases are shared with TRBD2. CDR1 SGHTA and CDR2 FQGNSA come from the germline V gene. After removal of 5 bases from V and 5 bases from J, the junction contained 7 bases not matched to a gene. There are 16 residues in the CDR3. In nucleotides, the CDR3 is TGTGCCAGCAGCAAACTAGCGGGAGTGTGGACCGGGGAGCTGTTTTTT. This gives the protein CASSKLAGVWTGELFF. The variable domain in full, with the rest retrieved from reference TRBV7-2 and TRBJ2-2, is GAGVSQSPSNKVTEKGKDVELRCDPISGHTALYWYRQSLGQGLEFLIYFQGNSAPDKSGLPSDRFSAERTGGSVSTLTIQRTQQEDSAVYLCASSKLAGVWTGELFFGEGSRLTVL.

This clonotype came up a few times. This chain links TRBV20-1 with TRBJ2-1, with TRBD2 matching 8 bases. The V segment lost 0 bases and the J segment 5 bases; nucleotides outside the gene matches: 3. Germline loops: CDR1 DFQATT, CDR2 SNEGSKA (reference sequence). This CDR3 has 14 amino acids. CDR3 protein: CSARDTSGNNEQFF. CDR3 DNA sequence: TGCAGTGCTAGAGATACTAGCGGAAACAATGAGCAGTTCTTC.

This clonotype was seen a handful of times. This chain links TRBV5-1 with TRBJ2-1; maybe TRBD2 (5 bases). CDR1 SGHRS and CDR2 YFSETQ come from the germline V gene. V was trimmed by 4 bases and J by 9 bases, leaving 11 bases between them. The CDR3 length is 12 residues. CDR3 in DNA: TGCGCCAGCAGCCCTACTAGTGCTGAGCAGTTCTTC. Translation gives CASSPTSAEQFF.

This clonotype was seen more than once but under ten times. J is TRBJ2-7 and V is TRBV20-1; TRBD1 agrees at 7 bases. There are 15 residues in the CDR3. V trimming: 6 bases; J trimming: 2 bases; junction bases outside the gene matches: 13. CDR1 and CDR2 (germline): DFQATT, SNEGSKA (reference sequence). The CDR3 is CSAQRSDRAPYEQYF. CDR3 sequence (DNA): TGCAGTGCCCAGAGATCCGACAGGGCCCCCTACGAGCAGTACTTC.

The rearrangement joins TRBV20-1 to TRBJ2-7; 7 bases are a match to TRBD1. Germline V CDR1 and CDR2: DFQATT, SNEGSKA (reference sequence). Unmatched junction bases numbered 11, after V lost 6 bases and J lost 3 bases. The CDR3 is made up of 14 amino acids. The CDR3 DNA is TGCAGTGCCATAAGGAGAACAGGGGACTACGAGCAGTACTTC. It translates to CSAIRRTGDYEQYF.

The V and J genes are TRBV7-2 and TRBJ2-5, with TRBD1 as a possible D gene (5 bases). The V and J ends lost 3 bases and 1 base respectively, with 9 bases between them. Germline V gene lookup returns CDR1 SGHTA and CDR2 FQGNSA. The CDR3 runs 14 residues. This CDR3 reads CASSFQGGQETQYF. For the CDR3, the DNA is TGTGCCAGCAGCTTTCAGGGTGGCCAAGAGACCCAGTACTTC.

This clonotype came up a few times. The J gene is TRBJ2-1, the V gene TRBV7-2, with TRBD1 matching over 9 bases. J lost 4 bases, V lost 5 bases, and 6 bases had no gene match. This CDR3 comprises 15 residues. CDR1 SGHTA and CDR2 FQGNSA come from the germline V gene. This chain's CDR3 is CASSRDRAGYNEQFF. As DNA, the CDR3 is TGTGCCAGCAGCCGGGACAGGGCAGGTTACAATGAGCAGTTCTTC.

This clonotype was counted a few times. This chain connects TRBV7-2 to TRBJ2-5, with D perhaps TRBD1 (6 bases). This CDR3 is 14 amino acids long. The V gene lost 6 bases and the J gene lost 5 bases, with 16 bases spanning the gap. Germline loops: CDR1 SGHTA, CDR2 FQGNSA. The chain's CDR3 is CASRSTGSGETQYF. The CDR3 DNA sequence: TGTGCCAGCAGAAGTACAGGGTCGGGCGAGACCCAGTACTTC.

This clonotype appeared a few times. V gene TRBV20-1 combines with J gene TRBJ2-7, with 12 positions matching TRBD1. The germline gives CDR1 DFQATT, CDR2 SNEGSKA (reference sequence). Trimming removed 7 bases from V and 7 bases from J; junction bases left unmatched: 14. The CDR3 totals 15 residues. The chain's CDR3 is CSVNGRGQGAREQYF. Here the CDR3 DNA reads TGCAGTGTCAACGGGAGGGGACAGGGGGCACGGGAGCAGTACTTC.

This clonotype has just a few counts. J is TRBJ1-5 and V is TRBV20-1; D remains ambiguous. V was trimmed by 2 bases and J by 3 bases, leaving 11 bases between them. CDR1 is DFQATT, CDR2 SNEGSKA, per germline (reference sequence). The length of the CDR3 is 14 residues. CDR3 sequence (DNA): TGCAGTGCTAGAAAGGGTGGGGACAATCAGCCCCAGCATTTT. This translates into CSARKGGDNQPQHF.

This clonotype is a singleton in its sample. The genes are TRBV7-2 and TRBJ2-5; 13 bases are shared with TRBD2. This CDR3 comprises 17 residues. Germline V gene sequence: CDR1 SGHTA, CDR2 FQGNSA. V dropped 5 bases and J dropped 4; count of bases not matched to a gene: 10. In DNA form, the CDR3 reads TGTGCCAGCAGCCTTCGGACTAGCGGGAGCTCTGTAGAGACCCAGTACTTC. Translation: CASSLRTSGSSVETQYF.

The J gene is TRBJ2-1, the V gene TRBV9, with D unclear. The CDR3 runs to 17 residues. V was pared by 4 bases and J by 0 bases, with 17 bases between. CDR1 and CDR2 (germline): SGDLS, YYNGEE. The CDR3 protein is CASSNPRVLGSYNEQFF. As DNA, the CDR3 is TGTGCCAGCAGCAATCCTAGGGTCTTAGGCTCCTACAATGAGCAGTTCTTC.

The chain joins TRBV25-1 to TRBJ1-2; D gene uncertain. The CDR3 spans 15 residues. Per germline, CDR1 MGHDK and CDR2 SYGVNS. V shed 7 bases and J shed 4 bases, with 19 bases lying between them. The CDR3 is CASTPAGTPGYGYTF. CDR3 nucleotides: TGTGCCAGCACCCCGGCGGGCACTCCCGGCTATGGCTACACCTTC.

This clonotype has more than one count but fewer than ten. This CDR3 reads CSVGTGKGETQYF. The CDR3 DNA reads TGCAGCGTAGGGACAGGGAAGGGTGAGACCCAGTACTTC. This chain links TRBV29-1 with TRBJ2-5; 9 nucleotides match TRBD1. Germline CDR1 and CDR2: SQVTM and ANQGSEA. This CDR3 has 13 amino acids. The trim removed 6 bases at V and 5 bases at J, leaving 7 bases unmatched.

This clonotype was seen a few times. V gene TRBV5-1 combines with J gene TRBJ2-7, with D uncertain. CDR1 and CDR2 from the germline V gene are SGHRS and YFSETQ. The CDR3 loop spans 15 amino acids. Trimming pared 0 bases from V and 1 base from J, leaving 11 bases between. Here the CDR3 reads CASSLASVFSYEQYF. CDR3 nucleotides: TGCGCCAGCAGCTTGGCTTCGGTTTTTTCCTACGAGCAGTACTTC.

This chain connects TRBV6-5 to TRBJ2-7; 7 bases map to TRBD1. CDR3 length: 14 amino acids. Per the germline V gene, CDR1 is MNHEY and CDR2 is SVGAGI. J gave up 6 bases and V 6 bases, and 11 bases lay outside the gene matches. CDR3 nucleotide sequence: TGTGCCAGCAGCCAGGGACAGCATTCCGGCGAGCAGTACTTC. Encoded protein: CASSQGQHSGEQYF.

This chain connects TRBV7-2 to TRBJ2-7; TRBD2 might be the D (7 bases). Germline V gene sequence: CDR1 SGHTA, CDR2 FQGNSA. V was shortened by 3 bases and J by 1 base, with 10 bases between the two germline ends. The CDR3 has 14 residues. The CDR3 here is CASSFRGASYEQYF. The CDR3 nucleotides read TGTGCCAGCAGCTTTCGGGGGGCATCCTACGAGCAGTACTTC. Full variable domain (outside the CDR3, taken from reference TRBV7-2 and TRBJ2-7): GAGVSQSPSNKVTEKGKDVELRCDPISGHTALYWYRQSLGQGLEFLIYFQGNSAPDKSGLPSDRFSAERTGGSVSTLTIQRTQQEDSAVYLCASSFRGASYEQYFGPGTRLTVT.

This clonotype came up a few times. The chain is built from TRBV10-2 and TRBJ2-7; maybe TRBD1 (5 bases). Germline lookup yields CDR1 WSHSY and CDR2 SAAADI. The CDR3 is 14 residues long. V lost 5 bases and J lost 2, with 13 bases in between. DNA of the CDR3: TGCGCCAGCAGTTACCAGGGAACCCCCTACGAGCAGTACTTC. Its translation: CASSYQGTPYEQYF.

There are a few counts of this clonotype. V is TRBV5-1 and J is TRBJ1-2; D is ambiguous. V lost 3 bases and J 8 bases, leaving 23 bases between the germline ends. The CDR3 length is 16 residues. Germline assignment: CDR1 SGHRS and CDR2 YFSETQ. CDR3 sequence: CASSSTISEPSFGYTF. The CDR3 DNA is TGCGCCAGCAGCTCTACAATTTCCGAACCGAGCTTCGGCTACACCTTC. Based on the CDR3 plus reference TRBV5-1 and TRBJ1-2, the full variable domain is KAGVTQTPRYLIKTRGQQVTLSCSPISGHRSVSWYQQTPGQGLQFLFEYFSETQRNKGNFPGRFSGRQFSNSRSEMNVSTLELGDSALYLCASSSTISEPSFGYTFGSGTRLTVV.

The chain has TRBV6-2 or TRBV6-3 and TRBJ1-5; a possible D gene is TRBD1 (6 bases). Trimming pared 0 bases from V and 1 base from J, leaving 13 bases between. Germline V gene data show CDR1 as MNHEY and CDR2 as SVGEGT. The CDR3 length is 17 residues. The CDR3 protein is CASSYSRAGVSNQPQHF. DNA of the CDR3: TGTGCCAGCAGTTACTCGAGGGCAGGGGTAAGCAATCAGCCCCAGCATTTT.

V gene TRBV27 combines with J gene TRBJ2-7; 11 nucleotides align to TRBD2. Germline CDR1 reads MNHEY; CDR2 reads SMNVEV (reference sequence). This CDR3 spans 16 amino acids. Trimming removed 2 bases from V and 6 bases from J; junction bases left unmatched: 9. The CDR3 region is CASSLKRTSGSGEQYF. Written as DNA, the CDR3 is TGTGCCAGCAGTTTAAAACGCACTAGCGGGAGTGGCGAGCAGTACTTC.

V and J are TRBV7-8 and TRBJ2-7; D tentatively reads TRBD1 or TRBD2 (5 bases each). CDR3 length equals 14 residues. V lost 1 base to trimming and J lost 6 bases, with 13 bases between them. Germline V CDR1 and CDR2: SGHVS, FQNEAQ. The CDR3 sequence: CASSLVGAGSEQYF. The CDR3 bases are TGTGCCAGCAGCTTAGTTGGGGCAGGGAGCGAGCAGTACTTC.